This T cell receptor beta chain was recorded in a study of T-cell memory formation after mild COVID-19. Background on the study: TCR clusters largely stayed donor specific.

Notes on this clonotype: As yet, its antigen is unknown.

It was 5'RACE with constant-segment primers that produced the TCR alpha and TCR beta cDNA libraries, which carried sample barcodes and UMIs. TCRdb called the 5' RACE reads again in MiXCR, with one record for every CDR3 protein. The data contain 450,000 to 650,000 distinct CDR3 sequences, around 17% of them singletons. Study results and limitations: The SARS-CoV-2 specificity of second-wave clones reaching peak at day 37 remained unverified. The study found balanced CD4/CD8 in clones contracting day 15 to 85 and a CD4+ lean in later expanders.

Trimming took 3 bases from V and 5 from J, leaving 13 bases between them. Germline values: CDR1 LGHDT, CDR2 YNNKEL (reference sequence). The CDR3 length is 14 residues. The TCR comes from an adult woman who had mild COVID-19 (a few samples of this study predate the infection). Cell type and time point are not known. The gene calls are TRBV3-1 and TRBJ1-2, with D possibly matching TRBD1 (5 bases). Specimen: PBMCs or a T cell subset sorted from them (not recorded which). The CDR3 reads CASSHGTGDYGYTF. The CDR3 DNA reads TGTGCCAGCAGCCACGGGACGGGGGATTATGGCTACACCTTC.